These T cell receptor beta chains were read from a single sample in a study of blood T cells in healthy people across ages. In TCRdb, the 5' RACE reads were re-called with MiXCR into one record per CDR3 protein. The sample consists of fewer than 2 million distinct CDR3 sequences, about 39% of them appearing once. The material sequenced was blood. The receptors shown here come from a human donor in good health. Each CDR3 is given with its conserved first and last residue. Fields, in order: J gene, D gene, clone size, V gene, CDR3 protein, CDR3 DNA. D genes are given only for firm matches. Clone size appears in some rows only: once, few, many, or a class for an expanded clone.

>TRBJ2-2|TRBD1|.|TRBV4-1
CASSRQGALTNTGELFF
TGCGCCAGCAGCCGACAGGGGGCCCTAACGAACACCGGGGAGCTGTTTTTT
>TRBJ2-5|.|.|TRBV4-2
CASSQGDYQETQYF
TGTGCCAGCAGCCAGGGGGACTACCAAGAGACCCAGTACTTC
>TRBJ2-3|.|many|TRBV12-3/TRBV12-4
CASSSTSGFTDTQYF
TGTGCCAGCAGTTCGACAAGTGGTTTCACAGATACGCAGTATTTT
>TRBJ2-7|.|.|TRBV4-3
CASSQGRHQGLGFYEQYF
TGCGCCAGCAGCCAAGGACGTCACCAGGGGTTAGGGTTTTACGAACAGTACTTC
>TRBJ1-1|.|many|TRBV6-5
CASSYRLNTEAFF
TGTGCCAGCAGCTACCGCCTGAACACTGAAGCTTTCTTT
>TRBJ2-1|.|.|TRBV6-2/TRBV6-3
CASSTRSVRRNEQFF
TGTGCCAGCAGTACGCGGAGCGTGAGGAGAAATGAGCAGTTCTTC
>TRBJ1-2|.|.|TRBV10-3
CAISGEQGVNGYTF
TGTGCCATCAGTGGAGAACAGGGAGTAAATGGCTACACCTTC
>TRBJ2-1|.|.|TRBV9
CASATQDVLGEQFF
TGTGCCAGCGCCACCCAGGACGTTTTAGGGGAGCAGTTCTTC
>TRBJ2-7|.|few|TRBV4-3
CASSQESTGGEQYF
TGCGCCAGCAGCCAAGAGTCCACGGGCGGCGAGCAGTACTTC
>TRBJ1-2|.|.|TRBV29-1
CSVGRTLRGYGYTF
TGCAGCGTTGGAAGGACCCTCAGGGGCTATGGCTACACCTTC
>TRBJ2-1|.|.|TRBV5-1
CASSLAGHLYNEQFF
TGCGCCAGCAGCTTGGCTGGACACCTCTACAATGAGCAGTTCTTC
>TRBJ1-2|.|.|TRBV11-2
CASSLDPGAHYGYTF
TGTGCCAGCAGCTTAGATCCGGGGGCGCACTATGGCTACACCTTC
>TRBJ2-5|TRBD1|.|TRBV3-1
CASSQMDRGLEETQYF
TGTGCCAGCAGCCAAATGGACAGGGGGCTCGAAGAGACCCAGTACTTC
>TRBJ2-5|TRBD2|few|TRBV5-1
CASSPGRGVGETQYF
TGCGCCAGCAGCCCCGGACGGGGGGTCGGGGAGACCCAGTACTTC
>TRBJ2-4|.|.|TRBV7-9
CASSFLGQTKNIQYF
TGTGCCAGCAGCTTCCTAGGGCAGACAAAAAACATTCAGTACTTC
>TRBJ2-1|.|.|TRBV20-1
CSAQLVRHYNEQFF
TGCAGTGCTCAGTTGGTTAGGCATTACAATGAGCAGTTCTTC
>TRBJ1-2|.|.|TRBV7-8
CASSPGTNYYGYTF
TGTGCCAGCAGCCCGGGGACAAACTACTATGGCTACACCTTC
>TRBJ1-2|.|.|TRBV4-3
CASSQEGQGLRGYTF
TGCGCCAGCAGCCAAGAAGGGCAGGGCCTGAGAGGCTACACCTTC
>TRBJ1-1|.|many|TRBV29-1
CSVENTEAFF
TGCAGCGTTGAGAACACTGAAGCTTTCTTT
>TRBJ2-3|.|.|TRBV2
CASSELVAGSTDTQYF
TGTGCCAGCAGTGAATTGGTGGCGGGGAGCACAGATACGCAGTATTTT
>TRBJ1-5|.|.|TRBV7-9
CASSLGTPGPQHF
TGTGCCAGCAGTCTCGGGACCCCGGGGCCCCAGCATTTT
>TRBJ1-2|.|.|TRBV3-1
CASSQGWTASYGYTF
TGTGCCAGCAGCCAAGGTTGGACAGCGAGCTATGGCTACACCTTC
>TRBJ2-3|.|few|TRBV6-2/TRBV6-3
CASSWGAQTDTQYF
TGTGCCAGCAGTTGGGGGGCTCAAACAGATACGCAGTATTTT
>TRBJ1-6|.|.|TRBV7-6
CASSLEIRGSPLHF
TGTGCCAGCAGCTTAGAGATTAGGGGTTCACCCCTCCACTTT
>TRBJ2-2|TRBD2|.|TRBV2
CASYGGAYTGELFF
TGTGCCAGCTACGGGGGGGCTTACACCGGGGAGCTGTTTTTT
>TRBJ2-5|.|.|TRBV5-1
CASSFEGGEETQYF
TGCGCCAGCAGCTTCGAGGGGGGGGAAGAGACCCAGTACTTC
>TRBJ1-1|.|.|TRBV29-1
CSVYREMMTFF
TGCAGCGTTTACAGGGAGATGATGACTTTCTTT
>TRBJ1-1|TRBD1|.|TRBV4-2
CASSQTDRGNTEAFF
TGTGCCAGCAGCCAGACGGACAGGGGGAACACTGAAGCTTTCTTT
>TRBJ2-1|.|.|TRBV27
CASQIYDEQFF
TGTGCCAGCCAAATTTACGATGAGCAGTTCTTC
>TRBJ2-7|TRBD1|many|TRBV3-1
CASSRDGTGGIAYF
TGTGCCAGCAGCCGAGACGGGACAGGGGGTATTGCGTACTTC
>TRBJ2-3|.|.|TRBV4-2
CASSQDWSTDTQYF
TGTGCCAGCAGCCAAGACTGGAGCACAGATACGCAGTATTTT
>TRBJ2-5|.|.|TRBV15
CATSRERSAVQETQYF
TGTGCCACCAGCAGAGAGAGGTCGGCGGTCCAAGAGACCCAGTACTTC
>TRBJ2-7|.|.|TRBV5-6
CASSLDFSYEQYF
TGTGCCAGCAGCTTGGATTTTTCCTACGAGCAGTACTTC
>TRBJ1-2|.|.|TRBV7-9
CASSLGSTANYGYTF
TGTGCCAGCAGCTTAGGGTCCACTGCAAACTATGGCTACACCTTC
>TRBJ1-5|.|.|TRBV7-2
CASSTRGEDQPQHF
TGTGCCAGCAGCACCAGGGGAGAGGATCAGCCCCAGCATTTT